This T cell receptor (beta chain) stems from a study of blood T cell repertoires in COVID-19. The germline V and J ends were trimmed by 3 bases and 4 bases, with 19 bases remaining between them. The CDR3 contains 17 residues. The V gene's germline CDR1 is MGHRA and CDR2 YSYEKL. Data came from immunoSEQ multiplex PCR; TCRdb stores just in-frame clones and leaves some out. The sample records 150,000 or so clones, about 80% being singletons. Input material: peripheral blood. The source of this sequence is a woman older than 75 with acute or convalescent COVID-19. The J gene is TRBJ2-1, the V gene TRBV4-1, with D hard to call. The CDR3 spells CASSQRLIAGRYNEQFF. Written as DNA, the CDR3 is TGCGCCAGCAGCCAGCGTCTAATAGCTGGTAGGTACAATGAGCAGTTCTTC.